Described below is a single TCR beta chain sequence and its context. This clonotype has just a few counts. The specificity of this receptor is unknown. This may stem from a read error, because a much larger clone lies one nucleotide away. Flow cytometry had shown CD8+CD57+ cell expansion in the patients selected for sequencing. All patients had severe acquired aplastic anemia diagnosed by International Study of Aplastic Anemia and Agranulocytosis and Camitta criteria. At the time blood was sampled, none of the patients had received any therapy. TCR repertoires of sorted CD4+ and CD8+ blood T cells from severe aplastic anemia patients and healthy subjects were deep-sequenced in the study. Patients were enrolled in the USA under clinicaltrials.gov protocols 00001620, 01623167, 00001397, 00071045, 00081523 and 00961064. Ficoll-Paque density gradient centrifugation was used to isolate peripheral blood mononuclear cells. Before DNA was extracted, CD4+ and CD8+ T cells were sorted using either FACS or magnetic beads.

The data belong to a study of CD8+CD57+ T cells in acquired aplastic anemia (dated by TCRdb to 2016 to 2019). Context from the whole study: DNA extracted from sorted CD4+ and CD8+ cells had a mean of 3.2 ug, with a range of roughly 0.17 to 30 ug. CD8+CD57+ expansion was defined as frequency above the mean frequency observed in healthy subjects. General study outcomes and caveats: Between patients and healthy controls, no significant difference in CD8+ Simpson's diversity was found (P=0.060). Some 30 CD8+ CDR3 sequences were found to be shared between patients and controls, but these sequences appeared to be highly expressed in patients and within the immunodominant clones of the patients.

TCR beta VDJ combination and CDR3 sequence profiling used genomic DNA as the template. An Illumina HiSeq 2000 was the platform used for TCR repertoire sequencing. On the study's bioinformatics: TRBV/TRBJ rearrangement plots, CDR3 size and DJ length profiles, and Simpson's diversity index were used to assess repertoires. The most abundant DNA sequence in the deep sequencing data was defined as the immunodominant clone. CDR3 amino acid sequences were screened for sharing across subjects and were compared with published repertoires and the VDJdb database. TCRdb itself trimmed the public reads at Q25 with fastp, ran MiXCR and retained productive beta chains. For every CDR3 protein sequence, its rows merge into one entry that carries the most common genes and DNA. The V and J calls follow TCRdb's processing rather than the paper's. The table for this sample lists under 200,000 distinct CDR3 sequences; 40% to 55% of them were counted only once. The top ten clones comprise 3.2% of the sample.

CDR1 and CDR2 were assigned from the germline V gene (reference sequence) as DFQATT and SNEGSKA. The CDR3, from cysteine to phenylalanine, totals 14 residues. Solely the CDR3 DNA is kept, with 42 bases framed from the first base. The sequence is built from TRBV20-1 and TRBJ2-1, with an unclear D gene assignment. The origin of this receptor is a human donor with aplastic anemia. The sequencing sample was made of sorted CD4+, CD8+, or CD8+CD57+ T cells (not recorded which) from PBMCs. The encoded CDR3 is CSAGDRSSYNEQFF. The nucleotide sequence reads TGCAGTGCTGGAGACCGGAGCTCCTACAATGAGCAGTTCTTC.